One and the same sample provided the 22 T cell receptor beta chains below, sequenced in a study of cytomegalovirus exposure and HLA in healthy donors. Vbeta (60) and Jbeta (13) primers were used in the PCR. Profiling relied on immunoSEQ multiplex PCR, and the TCRdb table lists in-frame clones only, not all of them. The sample holds 130,000 to 150,000 clones; 65% to 80% are singletons and the top ten take over 8.5%. What was sequenced was PBMCs. The receptors shown here come from a woman aged 45-65 years in good health and CMV-seropositive.

V and J are TRBV1 and TRBJ2-7; the table calls TRBD1, which could not be checked here. TRBV1 is a documented pseudogene. This CDR3 is 14 amino acids long. The CDR3 reads CTSSPPGQGYEQYF. As DNA, the CDR3 is TGCACCAGCAGCCCCCCGGGACAGGGCTACGAGCAGTACTTC.

This chain links TRBV9 with TRBJ2-3; 11 nucleotides line up with TRBD2. V dropped 0 bases and J dropped 0; count of bases not matched to a gene: 6. The germline CDR1 and CDR2 sequences are SGDLS and YYNGEE. The CDR3 runs 18 residues. The CDR3 nucleotides read TGTGCCAGCAGCGTAGGAGCTAGCGGGGGGCCTAGCACAGATACGCAGTATTTT. This codes for CASSVGASGGPSTDTQYF. Based on the CDR3 plus reference TRBV9 and TRBJ2-3, the full variable domain is DSGVTQTPKHLITATGQRVTLRCSPRSGDLSVYWYQQSLDQGLQFLIQYYNGEERAKGNILERFSAQQFPDLHSELNLSSLELGDSALYFCASSVGASGGPSTDTQYFGPGTRLTVL.

The rearrangement links TRBV7-6 to TRBJ2-3; D not resolved. This CDR3 contains 15 residues. Trimming left V 1 base short and J 5 bases short, with 13 bases between. Germline V CDR1 and CDR2: SGHVS, FNYEAQ. Here the CDR3 reads CASSLGVAQEDTQYF. The CDR3 DNA reads TGTGCCAGCAGCTTAGGTGTCGCCCAGGAAGATACGCAGTATTTT.

The gene calls are TRBV6-1 and TRBJ2-7, with 8 bases aligning to TRBD1. Germline CDR1 reads MNHNS; CDR2 reads SASEGT. The CDR3 has 13 amino acids. Unmatched junction bases numbered 7, after V lost 9 bases and J lost 3 bases. The CDR3, as DNA: TGTGCCAGTACGGACAGGGCACGCTACGAGCAGTACTTC. Amino acid sequence: CASTDRARYEQYF.

J is TRBJ2-4 and V is TRBV7-9; D perhaps matches TRBD2 (6 bases). Trimming took off 5 bases at V and 1 base at J, with 12 bases between the two ends. CDR1 is SEHNR and CDR2 is FQNEAQ in the germline V gene (reference sequence). The CDR3 is made up of 15 amino acids. The CDR3 protein is CASSPGGGAKNIQYF. The CDR3 DNA is TGTGCCAGCAGCCCAGGTGGGGGGGCCAAAAACATTCAGTACTTC. The complete variable domain, with remaining parts taken from reference TRBV7-9 and TRBJ2-4, reads DTGVSQNPRHKITKRGQNVTFRCDPISEHNRLYWYRQTLGQGPEFLTYFQNEAQLEKSRLLSDRFSAERPKGSFSTLEIQRTEQGDSAMYLCASSPGGGAKNIQYFGAGTRLSVL.

The CDR3 DNA reads as TGCGCCAGCAGCTTGCTGCCGCTAGCGGGCACTAGCACAGATACGCAGTATTTT. Translated: CASSLLPLAGTSTDTQYF. The chain joins TRBV5-1 to TRBJ2-3; TRBD2 matches 8 bases. This CDR3 has 18 amino acids. Germline V gives CDR1 SGHRS, CDR2 YFSETQ. The V segment lost 1 base and the J segment 0 bases; nucleotides outside the gene matches: 10.

The chain carries TRBV6-5 and TRBJ1-5; D perhaps matches TRBD1 (6 bases). V lost 5 bases, J lost 3 bases, and 11 bases lay in between. The CDR3 is 14 amino acids. CDR1 and CDR2 (germline): MNHEY, SVGAGI. The CDR3 spells CASSPTGPNQPQHF. The CDR3, as DNA: TGTGCCAGCAGTCCTACAGGGCCCAATCAGCCCCAGCATTTT.

The J gene is TRBJ1-6, the V gene TRBV5-6; no clear D. The CDR3 is 16 amino acids. V lost 0 bases, J lost 0 bases, and 7 bases lay in between. Germline assignment: CDR1 SGHDT and CDR2 YYEEEE. The chain's CDR3 is CASSLGARSYNSPLHF. The CDR3 coding sequence is TGTGCCAGCAGCTTGGGGGCCCGCTCCTATAATTCACCCCTCCACTTT. Full variable domain (remainder filled in from reference TRBV5-6 and TRBJ1-6): DAGVTQSPTHLIKTRGQQVTLRCSPKSGHDTVSWYQQALGQGPQFIFQYYEEEERQRGNFPDRFSGHQFPNYSSELNVNALLLGDSALYLCASSLGARSYNSPLHFGNGTRLTVT.

The CDR3 region has the DNA TGCGCCAGCAGCCTACAGGGCATGGGTTCACCCCTCCACTTT. The encoded protein is CASSLQGMGSPLHF. The chain joins TRBV4-3 to TRBJ1-6; D possibly corresponds to TRBD1 (6 bases). The V gene lost 4 bases and the J gene lost 9 bases, with 13 bases spanning the gap. This CDR3 comprises 14 residues. Germline CDR1 is LGHNA and CDR2 is YSLEER.

V usage is TRBV5-1 and J usage is TRBJ2-3; 10 bases map to TRBD2. Losses at the gene ends were 2 bases for V and 4 bases for J; bases not matched to a gene: 7. Germline V lookup: CDR1 SGHRS, CDR2 YFSETQ. The CDR3 sequence is 16 residues long. The CDR3 DNA is TGCGCCAGCAGCTTCCAGCGGGGGGGCAGGGCAGATACGCAGTATTTT. As protein: CASSFQRGGRADTQYF.

The CDR3 DNA follows: TGTGCCAGCAGTAAAACAGGGGATTCACCCCTCCACTTT. It specifies CASSKTGDSPLHF. This chain uses TRBV6-6 with TRBJ1-6; 7 nucleotides line up with TRBD1. The CDR3 totals 13 residues. Germline V gene sequence: CDR1 MNHNY, CDR2 SVGAGI (reference sequence). V dropped 5 bases and J dropped 8; count of bases not matched to a gene: 3.

The chain links TRBV6-5 to TRBJ2-1; 10 nucleotides align to TRBD2. V was pared by 7 bases and J by 10 bases, with 7 bases of the junction left unmatched. Germline V gene lookup returns CDR1 MNHEY and CDR2 SVGAGI. The CDR3 runs to 13 residues. The CDR3 region is CASTERGGREQFF. As DNA, the CDR3 is TGTGCCAGCACCGAGCGGGGGGGCCGGGAGCAGTTCTTC.

The chain has TRBV7-3 and TRBJ1-2; 9 bases are a match to TRBD1. CDR1 is SGHTA and CDR2 is FQGTGA in the germline V gene. The V and J ends lost 3 bases and 8 bases, in that order; junction bases with no gene match: 7. The CDR3 length is 14 residues. The CDR3 DNA is TGTGCCAGCAGCTTTGACGGGACAGGGCGAGGCTACACCTTC. Its translation: CASSFDGTGRGYTF.

The CDR3 bases are TGTGCCAGCAGGCTTAAGAGCGGGGTTATCTACGAGCAGTACTTC. Amino acids: CASRLKSGVIYEQYF. The chain joins TRBV28 to TRBJ2-7; 7 bases align to TRBD2. V was pared by 6 bases and J by 3 bases, with 11 bases of the junction left unmatched. From germline, CDR1 is MDHEN and CDR2 SYDVKM. The CDR3 length is 15 residues.

The V gene is TRBV5-1, the J gene TRBJ2-5; D uncertain. The germline gives CDR1 SGHRS, CDR2 YFSETQ. V was shortened by 0 bases and J by 4 bases, with 10 bases between the two germline ends. The CDR3 has 14 amino acids. Here the CDR3 reads CASSLVAGSETQYF. The CDR3, as DNA: TGCGCCAGCAGCTTGGTGGCCGGGTCAGAGACCCAGTACTTC.

This rearrangement joins TRBV9 to TRBJ1-1; weak D call: TRBD1 (6 bases). CDR1 and CDR2 from the germline V gene are SGDLS and YYNGEE. The CDR3 length is 15 residues. Trimming cost V 0 bases and J 8 bases, with 17 bases left between them. This CDR3 is CASSVDGGGEREAFF. The CDR3 nucleotides are TGTGCCAGCAGCGTAGATGGCGGGGGCGAAAGGGAAGCTTTCTTT.

V gene TRBV6-1 combines with J gene TRBJ1-1; no clear D gene. Germline CDR1 MNHNS, CDR2 SASEGT. Trimming cost V 5 bases and J 7 bases, with 14 bases left between them. CDR3 length: 13 amino acids. CDR3 DNA sequence: TGTGCCAGCAGTTGGGGAGGTGGTATTGAAGCTTTCTTT. Translation: CASSWGGGIEAFF.

The chain combines TRBV18 with TRBJ1-4; maybe TRBD1 (5 bases). Germline loops: CDR1 KGHSH, CDR2 LQKENI. Trimming left V 4 bases short and J 4 bases short, with 19 bases between. CDR3 size: 17 residues. The CDR3 spells CASSLNPLGLNNEKLFF. In DNA form, the CDR3 reads TGTGCCAGCTCACTCAATCCTCTGGGACTCAATAATGAAAAACTGTTTTTT.

V and J are TRBV2 and TRBJ1-1; 9 positions agree with TRBD1. Germline V gene sequence: CDR1 SNHLY, CDR2 FYNNEI. This CDR3 region has 15 residues. Losses at the gene ends were 10 bases for V and 1 base for J; bases not matched to a gene: 10. The CDR3 loop is CATKETGGQNTEAFF. The CDR3 bases are TGTGCCACCAAAGAGACAGGGGGACAGAACACTGAAGCTTTCTTT.

This chain uses TRBV28 with TRBJ2-5, with a tentative D call TRBD2 (5 bases). Germline CDR1 is MDHEN and CDR2 is SYDVKM. The CDR3 is 16 residues long. V was shortened by 6 bases and J by 0 bases, with 17 bases between the two germline ends. For the CDR3, the DNA is TGTGCCAGCAGCCTAGCCCCGACTGAGCACCAAGAGACCCAGTACTTC. As protein: CASSLAPTEHQETQYF.

This clone was seen once. The gene calls are TRBV7-2 and TRBJ2-7, with TRBD2 matching 10 bases. The V segment lost 3 bases and the J segment 5 bases; nucleotides outside the gene matches: 7. The CDR3 length is 15 residues. CDR1 and CDR2 from the germline V gene are SGHTA and FQGNSA. Here the CDR3 reads CASSFSGGAQNEQYF. In DNA, the CDR3 is TGTGCCAGCAGCTTCAGCGGGGGGGCCCAGAACGAGCAGTACTTC.

V is TRBV10-3 and J is TRBJ2-2; 7 nucleotides line up with TRBD1. V was clipped by 0 bases and J by 5 bases; unmatched bases: 6. Germline values: CDR1 ENHRY, CDR2 SYGVKD. CDR3 size: 16 residues. CDR3 DNA sequence: TGTGCCATCAGTGAGTCATTACAGGGGCAGACCGGGGAGCTGTTTTTT. It yields the protein CAISESLQGQTGELFF.